This T cell receptor (beta chain) comes out of a study of T cell responses to AZD1222 COVID-19 vaccine. Trimming left V 5 bases short and J 0 bases short, with 10 bases between. There are 14 residues in the CDR3. From germline, CDR1 is MNHNS and CDR2 SASEGT. Assay used: immunoSEQ multiplex PCR; TCRdb lists only in-frame clones, some missing. Altogether more than 100,000 clones are present, more than 85% being singletons, with the ten largest covering 5.4%. This receptor was obtained from an adult in good health. The sample here was peripheral blood, taken on day 0 of AZD1222 vaccination. This rearrangement joins TRBV6-1 to TRBJ1-1; perhaps TRBD1 as D (5 bases). CDR3 in DNA: TGTGCCAGCAGTTCAGGACACCTGAACACTGAAGCTTTCTTT. It translates to CASSSGHLNTEAFF.